This entry is about one T cell receptor (beta chain). The sample is drawn from a study of PD-L1 blockade in urothelial cancer. CDR1 and CDR2 (germline): MNHEY, SVGAGI. CDR3 length: 13 amino acids. V trimming: 6 bases; J trimming: 5 bases; junction bases outside the gene matches: 6. Sequencing used immunoSEQ multiplex PCR; TCRdb keeps in-frame clones, though not all of them. The repertoire holds 65,000 to 80,000 clones, with 84% as singletons. The receptor comes from a man in his sixties or seventies with urothelial cancer. This chain uses TRBV6-5 with TRBJ2-7, with 8 bases fitting TRBD1. The sample here was PBMCs, taken around atezolizumab (anti-PD-L1) treatment. The CDR3 region is CASRSTGANEQYF. The CDR3 nucleotides read TGTGCCAGCAGGTCGACAGGGGCCAACGAGCAGTACTTC.